Listed below are T cell receptor beta chains from one sample, sequenced in a study of CD8+ T cells in alopecia areata. Using immunoSEQ multiplex PCR, the repertoire was profiled, and TCRdb retains in-frame clones only, with some absent. The table lists approximately 210,000 clones, roughly 60% of them singletons. The specimen was CD4+ T cells sorted from blood, collected at week 24, from a patient treated with tofacitinib. The receptor source for this set is a human donor with alopecia areata. Both conserved end residues are part of each CDR3. The D gene is left open where the match is weak. A clone size is listed for some rows: how often the clone was seen (once, few, many), or a class if it is expanded.

TRBJ2-3 NA TRBV10-2 NA TGCGCCAGCAGTGGCAACCGGGTGACAGATACGCAGTATTTT CASSGNRVTDTQYF
TRBJ2-5 NA TRBV5-1 NA TGCGCCAGCAGCTTATCGAGGCGGCAAGAGACCCAGTACTTC CASSLSRRQETQYF
TRBJ2-3 TRBD2 TRBV27 NA TGTGCCAGCACCTCAACTAGCGGGTACGGGCAGTATTTT CASTSTSGYGQYF
TRBJ2-1 TRBD2 TRBV11-2 NA TGTGCCAGCAGCCTGGGACTAGCGGGGGGGCTAAATGAGCAGTTCTTC CASSLGLAGGLNEQFF
TRBJ2-7 NA TRBV7-2 NA TGTGCCAGCAGCCACCCAGCGAGCGAGCAGTACTTC CASSHPASEQYF
TRBJ1-6 NA TRBV7-2 NA TGTGCCAGCAGCCTATCAGTTAATTCACCCCTCCACTTT CASSLSVNSPLHF
TRBJ2-1 TRBD2 TRBV4-3 NA TGCGCCAGCAGCCAAGAGGTAGCGGGGGGGTACAATGAGCAGTTCTTC CASSQEVAGGYNEQFF
TRBJ2-7 NA TRBV4-3 NA TGCGCCAGCAGCCAAGATGCACTCACCTACGAGCAGTACTTC CASSQDALTYEQYF
TRBJ2-3 NA TRBV11-2 few TGTGCCAGCAGCTTAACGGATACGCAGTATTTT CASSLTDTQYF
TRBJ2-7 TRBD1 TRBV29-1 few TGCAGCGTTGGAAATCAAGCCTTTGGGACAGGGGGCAGCGAGCAGTACTTC CSVGNQAFGTGGSEQYF
TRBJ1-2 NA TRBV29-1 NA TGCAGCGGCGGTGACACTAACTATGGCTACACCTTC CSGGDTNYGYTF
TRBJ1-2 NA TRBV29-1 NA TGCAGCGTTGAGGGTCAGTCGGTTAAAGGTGGCTACACCTTC CSVEGQSVKGGYTF
TRBJ1-2 NA TRBV30 NA TGTGCCTGGAGTCCCGGGAGGGGCTACACCTTC CAWSPGRGYTF
TRBJ2-1 NA TRBV29-1 NA TGCAGCGTAGCAAACAATGAGCAGTTCTTC CSVANNEQFF
TRBJ2-5 NA TRBV29-1 NA TGCAGCGTTGACAGGGGTATCGGAGAGACCCAGTACTTC CSVDRGIGETQYF
TRBJ2-1 NA TRBV6-5 NA TGTGCCAGCAGTTCCGGGGCTACCTACAATGAGCAGTTCTTC CASSSGATYNEQFF
TRBJ1-1 NA TRBV6-5 NA TGTGCCAGCAGCCCTTTAGGGGGAGGAGCTTTCTTT CASSPLGGGAFF
TRBJ2-1 NA TRBV7-9 NA TGTGCCAGCAGCTTACCTGGTGGGGAGCAGTTCTTC CASSLPGGEQFF
TRBJ1-1 NA TRBV5-6 NA TGTGCCAGCAGCTTGTTCCATAGGGATACTGAAGCTTTCTTT CASSLFHRDTEAFF
TRBJ1-2 NA TRBV29-1 few TGCAGCGTTGAAAGGGAGACAGTTTATGGCTACACCTTC CSVERETVYGYTF
TRBJ2-7 NA TRBV7-2 NA TGTGCCAGCAGCCCGCGGGGCTACGAGCAGTACTTC CASSPRGYEQYF
TRBJ2-2 NA TRBV29-1 NA TGCAGCGTTTTTATTGGGTCAGCGAACACCGGGGAGCTGTTTTTT CSVFIGSANTGELFF
TRBJ2-7 NA TRBV27 many TGTGCCAGCAGTTCCCGTCCGGCGCCCAAAGGATTTACGGTCGGGCCTCTCTACGAGCAGTACTTC CASSSRPAPKGFTVGPLYEQYF
TRBJ2-1 TRBD1 TRBV6-5 NA TGTGCCAGCAGTCGACAGGGGCCCCCTTGGAATGAGCAGTTCTTC CASSRQGPPWNEQFF
TRBJ1-2 TRBD1 TRBV6-1 few TGTGCCAGCAGTGAAACGGGACAGGGATATGGCTACACCTTC CASSETGQGYGYTF
TRBJ1-2 NA TRBV4-3 NA TGCGCCAGCAGCCAAGATCTAATCGGGCCTAACTATGGCTACACCTTC CASSQDLIGPNYGYTF